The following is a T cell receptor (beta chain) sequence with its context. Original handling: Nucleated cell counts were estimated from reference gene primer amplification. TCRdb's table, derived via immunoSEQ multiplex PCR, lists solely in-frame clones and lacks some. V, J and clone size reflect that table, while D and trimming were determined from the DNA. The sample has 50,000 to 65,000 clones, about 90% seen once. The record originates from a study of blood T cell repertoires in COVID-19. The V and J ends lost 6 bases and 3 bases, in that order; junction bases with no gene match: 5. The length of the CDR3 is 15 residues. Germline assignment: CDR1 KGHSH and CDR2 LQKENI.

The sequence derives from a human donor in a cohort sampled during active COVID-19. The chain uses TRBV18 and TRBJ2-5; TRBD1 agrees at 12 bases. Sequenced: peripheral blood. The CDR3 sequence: CASSRGTGGEETQYF. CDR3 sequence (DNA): TGTGCCAGCTCGCGGGGGACAGGGGGCGAAGAGACCCAGTACTTC.